This T cell receptor (beta chain) is from a study of CD8+CD57+ T cells in acquired aplastic anemia. Study information: On average, sorted CD4+ and CD8+ cells gave 3 to 3.5 ug of DNA.

Sequencing was done on patients that had shown CD8+CD57+ cell expansion by flow cytometry. Among the patients, all had severe acquired aplastic anemia. Genomic DNA acted as the template from which TCR beta VDJ combination and CDR3 sequence profiling were carried out. TCRdb fed the reads into MiXCR, producing one record per CDR3 protein. The sample includes approximately 190,000 distinct CDR3 sequences, just under 50% seen only once; the top ten take approximately 9.4%. Details on this clonotype: The conserved final phenylalanine or tryptophan is absent from the CDR3, which likely points to a read error.

The CDR3 loop spans 15 amino acids. The germline CDR1 and CDR2 sequences are SNHLY and FYNNEI. This sequence was found in a human donor with aplastic anemia. The sequenced material came from sorted CD4+, CD8+, or CD8+CD57+ T cells (not recorded which) from PBMCs. The V call is TRBV2, the J call TRBJ1-6; D uncertain. The CDR3 sequence: CASSTESSYNSPLHL. The CDR3 DNA sequence: TGTGCCAGCAGTACTGAGAGCTCCTATAACTCACCCCTCCACTTG.